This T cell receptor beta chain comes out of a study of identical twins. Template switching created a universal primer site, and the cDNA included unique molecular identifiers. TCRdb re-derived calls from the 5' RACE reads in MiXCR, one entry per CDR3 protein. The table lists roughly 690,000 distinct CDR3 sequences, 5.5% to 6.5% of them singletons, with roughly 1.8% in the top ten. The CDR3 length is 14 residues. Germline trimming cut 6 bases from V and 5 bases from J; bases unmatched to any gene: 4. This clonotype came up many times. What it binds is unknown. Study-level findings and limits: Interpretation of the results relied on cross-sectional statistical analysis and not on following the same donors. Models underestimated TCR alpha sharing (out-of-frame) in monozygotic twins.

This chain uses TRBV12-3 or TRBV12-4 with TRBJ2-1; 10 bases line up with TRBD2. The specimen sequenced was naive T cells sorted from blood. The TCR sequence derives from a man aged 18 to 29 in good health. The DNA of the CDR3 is TGTGCCAGCAGGCGGACTAGCGGAGACAATGAGCAGTTCTTC. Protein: CASRRTSGDNEQFF.